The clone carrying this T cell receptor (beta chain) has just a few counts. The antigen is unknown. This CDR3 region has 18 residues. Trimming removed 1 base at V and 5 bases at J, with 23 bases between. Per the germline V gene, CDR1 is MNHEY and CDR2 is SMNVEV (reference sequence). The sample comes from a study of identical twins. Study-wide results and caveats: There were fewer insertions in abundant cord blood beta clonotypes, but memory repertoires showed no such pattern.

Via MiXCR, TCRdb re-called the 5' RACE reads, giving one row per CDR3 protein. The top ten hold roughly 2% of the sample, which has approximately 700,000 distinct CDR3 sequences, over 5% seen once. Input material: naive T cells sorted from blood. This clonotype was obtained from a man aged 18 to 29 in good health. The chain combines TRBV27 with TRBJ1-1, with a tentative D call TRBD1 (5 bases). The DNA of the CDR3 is TGTGCCAGCAGTTTATATGGATTGGGGCCGAGCGCGATAACTGAAGCTTTCTTT. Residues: CASSLYGLGPSAITEAFF.